The present TCR beta chain was sequenced within a study of T cell responses to AZD1222 COVID-19 vaccine. With respect to this clone: What it recognizes is unknown.

Study-wide findings and caveats: As reported, nearly half of all spike-specific TCRs target variant regions that are unmutated.

Germline CDR1 MNHNS, CDR2 SASEGT. This CDR3 has 15 amino acids. V was pared by 2 bases and J by 0 bases, with 10 bases between. Some clones are missing from TCRdb's copy, which holds only in-frame ones; the method was immunoSEQ multiplex PCR. The sample lists around 140,000 clones; approximately 95% were seen once. This clonotype was sampled from an adult in good health. The chain links TRBV6-1 to TRBJ1-1; D gene unclear. The sequencing here drew on peripheral blood, taken on day 0 of MenACWY control vaccination. In DNA form, the CDR3 reads TGTGCCAGCAGTGAATCGGACCGCCTGAACACTGAAGCTTTCTTT. The encoded protein is CASSESDRLNTEAFF.